Described below is a single TCR beta chain sequence and its context. The repertoire was sequenced with immunoSEQ multiplex PCR; TCRdb's copy has only in-frame clones and lacks some. The sample shows around 340,000 clones, roughly 90% of them seen only once. This specimen belongs to a study of blood T cell repertoires in COVID-19. Study-wide background: Acute-phase and convalescent COVID-19 samples originated in the United States, Italy and Spain.

Per germline, CDR1 LNHDA and CDR2 SQIVND (reference sequence). The CDR3 runs to 17 residues. V was pared by 5 bases and J by 7 bases, with 9 bases of the junction left unmatched. The sample was PBMCs or T cells enriched from blood (not recorded which). The chain uses TRBV19 and TRBJ2-2; 14 nucleotides agree with TRBD2. This clonotype originated in a woman aged 30 to 39 who had been exposed to COVID-19. CDR3: CASSSGLAGGFFGELFF. CDR3 sequence (DNA): TGTGCCAGTAGTTCCGGACTAGCGGGAGGATTTTTCGGGGAGCTGTTTTTT.